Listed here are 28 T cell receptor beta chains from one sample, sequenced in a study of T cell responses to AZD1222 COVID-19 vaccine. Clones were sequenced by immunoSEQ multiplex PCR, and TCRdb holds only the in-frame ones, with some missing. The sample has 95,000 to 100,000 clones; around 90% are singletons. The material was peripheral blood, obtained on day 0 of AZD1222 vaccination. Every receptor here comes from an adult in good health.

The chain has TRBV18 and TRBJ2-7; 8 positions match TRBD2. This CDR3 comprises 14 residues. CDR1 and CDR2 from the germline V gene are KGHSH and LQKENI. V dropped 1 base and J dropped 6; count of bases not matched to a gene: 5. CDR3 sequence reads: CASSPQLAGIEQYF. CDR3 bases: TGTGCCAGCTCACCACAGTTAGCGGGGATCGAGCAGTACTTC.

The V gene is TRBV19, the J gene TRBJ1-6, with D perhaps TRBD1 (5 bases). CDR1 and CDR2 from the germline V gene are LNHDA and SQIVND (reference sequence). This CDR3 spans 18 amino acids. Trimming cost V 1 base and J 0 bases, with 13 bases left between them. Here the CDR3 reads CASSIAQGSGSYNSPLHF. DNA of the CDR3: TGTGCCAGTAGTATAGCCCAGGGTTCGGGCTCCTATAATTCACCCCTCCACTTT.

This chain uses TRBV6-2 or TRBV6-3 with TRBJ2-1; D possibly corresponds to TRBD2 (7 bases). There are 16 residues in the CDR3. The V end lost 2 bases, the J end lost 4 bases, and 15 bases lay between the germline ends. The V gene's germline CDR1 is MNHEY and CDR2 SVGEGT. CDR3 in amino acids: CASSYGWGGEYNEQFF. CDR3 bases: TGTGCCAGCAGTTACGGTTGGGGGGGCGAGTACAATGAGCAGTTCTTC.

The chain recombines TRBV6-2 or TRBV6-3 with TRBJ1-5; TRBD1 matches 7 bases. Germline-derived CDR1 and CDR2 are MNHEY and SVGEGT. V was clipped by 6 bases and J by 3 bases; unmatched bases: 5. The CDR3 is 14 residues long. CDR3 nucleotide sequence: TGTGCCAGCAGCCCGACAGGGCTCAATCAGCCCCAGCATTTT. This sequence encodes CASSPTGLNQPQHF.

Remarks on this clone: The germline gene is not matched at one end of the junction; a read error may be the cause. Here the CDR3 DNA reads TGTGCCAGCAGTACATCCGGGACGGTTCTCTTC. It encodes CASSTSGTVLF. The V gene is TRBV28, the J gene TRBJ2-1; either TRBD1 or TRBD2 may supply D (5 bases each). Germline V gene lookup returns CDR1 MDHEN and CDR2 SYDVKM. The length of the CDR3 is 11 residues.

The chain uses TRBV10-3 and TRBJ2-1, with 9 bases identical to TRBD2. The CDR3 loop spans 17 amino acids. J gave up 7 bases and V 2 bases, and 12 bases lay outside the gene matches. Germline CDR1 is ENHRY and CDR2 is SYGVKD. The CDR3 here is CAISEGPGGRASNEQFF. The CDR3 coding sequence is TGTGCCATCAGTGAGGGGCCCGGCGGGAGGGCCTCTAATGAGCAGTTCTTC.

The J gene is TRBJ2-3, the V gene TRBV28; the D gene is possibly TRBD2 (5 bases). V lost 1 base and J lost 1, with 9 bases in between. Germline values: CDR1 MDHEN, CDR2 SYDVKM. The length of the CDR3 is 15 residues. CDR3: CASSLYGIGTDTQYF. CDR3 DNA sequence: TGTGCCAGCAGTTTATACGGGATTGGCACAGATACGCAGTATTTT. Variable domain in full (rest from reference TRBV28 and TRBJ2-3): DVKVTQSSRYLVKRTGEKVFLECVQDMDHENMFWYRQDPGLGLRLIYFSYDVKMKEKGDIPEGYSVSREKKERFSLILESASTNQTSMYLCASSLYGIGTDTQYFGPGTRLTVL.

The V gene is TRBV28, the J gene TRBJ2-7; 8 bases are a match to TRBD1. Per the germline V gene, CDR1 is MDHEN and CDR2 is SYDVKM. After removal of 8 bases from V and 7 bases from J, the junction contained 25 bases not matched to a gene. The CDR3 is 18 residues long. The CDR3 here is CASGGWGDRGHPSGEQYF. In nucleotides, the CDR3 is TGTGCCAGCGGGGGTTGGGGCGACAGGGGCCACCCTTCTGGGGAGCAGTACTTC.

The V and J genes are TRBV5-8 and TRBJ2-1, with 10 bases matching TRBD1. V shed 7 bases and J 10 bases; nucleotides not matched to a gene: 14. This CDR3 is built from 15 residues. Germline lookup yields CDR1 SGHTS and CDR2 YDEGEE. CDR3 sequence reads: CASGGQGQPRREQFF. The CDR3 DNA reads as TGTGCCAGCGGGGGACAGGGGCAACCGAGGCGAGAGCAGTTCTTC.

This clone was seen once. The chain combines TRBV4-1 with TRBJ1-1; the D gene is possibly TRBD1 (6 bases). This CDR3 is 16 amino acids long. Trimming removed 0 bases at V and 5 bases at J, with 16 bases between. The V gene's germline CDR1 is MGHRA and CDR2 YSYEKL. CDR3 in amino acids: CASSQDSGARDTEAFF. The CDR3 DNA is TGCGCCAGCAGCCAAGATTCGGGGGCCAGGGATACTGAAGCTTTCTTT.

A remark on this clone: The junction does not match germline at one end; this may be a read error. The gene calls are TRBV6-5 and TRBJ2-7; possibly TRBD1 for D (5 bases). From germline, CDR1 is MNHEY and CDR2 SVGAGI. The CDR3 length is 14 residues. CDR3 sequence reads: CASSYRQGSDEQYF. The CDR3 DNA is TGTGCCAGCAGTTACCGCCAGGGCTCCGACGAGCAGTACTTC.

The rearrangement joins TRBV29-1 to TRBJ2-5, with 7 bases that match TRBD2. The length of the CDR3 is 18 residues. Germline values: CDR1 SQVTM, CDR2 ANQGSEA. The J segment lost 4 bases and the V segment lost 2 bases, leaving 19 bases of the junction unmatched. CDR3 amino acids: CSVEWALASSRRGETQYF. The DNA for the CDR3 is TGCAGCGTTGAATGGGCACTAGCGAGCTCTAGAAGGGGAGAGACCCAGTACTTC.

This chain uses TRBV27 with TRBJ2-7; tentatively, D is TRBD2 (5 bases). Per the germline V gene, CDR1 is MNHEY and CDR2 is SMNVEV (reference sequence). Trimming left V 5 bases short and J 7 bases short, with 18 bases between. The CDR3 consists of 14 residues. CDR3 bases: TGTGCCAGCAGTGTGGTGGGAGTTGTGGTAGAGCAGTACTTC. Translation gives CASSVVGVVVEQYF.

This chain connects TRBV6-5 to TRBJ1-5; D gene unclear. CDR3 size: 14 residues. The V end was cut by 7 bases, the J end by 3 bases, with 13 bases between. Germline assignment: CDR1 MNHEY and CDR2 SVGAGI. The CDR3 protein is CASTFAADNQPQHF. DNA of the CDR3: TGTGCCAGCACTTTTGCGGCAGACAATCAGCCCCAGCATTTT.

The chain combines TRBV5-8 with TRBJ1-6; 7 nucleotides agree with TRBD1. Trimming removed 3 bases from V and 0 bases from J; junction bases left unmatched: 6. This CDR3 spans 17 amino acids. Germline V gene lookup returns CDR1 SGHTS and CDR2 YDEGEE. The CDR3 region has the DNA TGTGCCAGCAGCTCGGGACAGCCGAGCTCCTATAATTCACCCCTCCACTTT. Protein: CASSSGQPSSYNSPLHF.

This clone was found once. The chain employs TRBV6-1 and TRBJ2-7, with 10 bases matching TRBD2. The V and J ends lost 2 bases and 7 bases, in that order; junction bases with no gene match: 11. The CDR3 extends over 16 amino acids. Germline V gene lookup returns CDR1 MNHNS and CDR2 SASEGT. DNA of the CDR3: TGTGCCAGCAGTGAACGTCAGCGGGAGGGTAAAAGGGAGCAGTACTTC. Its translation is CASSERQREGKREQYF.

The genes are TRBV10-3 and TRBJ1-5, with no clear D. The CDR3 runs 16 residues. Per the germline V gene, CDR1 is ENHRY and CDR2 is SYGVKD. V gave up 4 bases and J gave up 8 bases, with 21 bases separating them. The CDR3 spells CAISGRALPGGEPQHF. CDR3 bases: TGTGCCATCAGTGGAAGGGCCCTCCCCGGTGGTGAGCCCCAGCATTTT.

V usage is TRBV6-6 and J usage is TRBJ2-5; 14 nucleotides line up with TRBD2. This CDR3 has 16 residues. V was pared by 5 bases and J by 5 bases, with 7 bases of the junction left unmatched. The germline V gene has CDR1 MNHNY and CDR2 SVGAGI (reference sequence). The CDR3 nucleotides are TGTGCCAGCAGTCGAGCCGGGACTAGCGGGAGTGAGACCCAGTACTTC. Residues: CASSRAGTSGSETQYF.

In DNA form, the CDR3 reads TGTGCCAGCAGCCAAGAAGGTCTGGAGACCCAGTACTTC. Translating gives CASSQEGLETQYF. The rearrangement uses TRBV3-1 (or the pseudogene TRBV3-2) and TRBJ2-5; D is uncertain. Trimming took off 0 bases at V and 5 bases at J, with 7 bases between the two ends. From germline, CDR1 is LGHDT and CDR2 YNNKEL (reference sequence). This CDR3 contains 13 residues.

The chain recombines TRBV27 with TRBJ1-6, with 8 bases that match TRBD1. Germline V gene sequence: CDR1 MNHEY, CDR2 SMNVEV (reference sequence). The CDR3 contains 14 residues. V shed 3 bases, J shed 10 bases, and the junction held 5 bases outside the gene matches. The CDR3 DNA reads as TGTGCCAGCAGTTTCCCGGACAGGGTATCACCCCTCCACTTT. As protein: CASSFPDRVSPLHF.

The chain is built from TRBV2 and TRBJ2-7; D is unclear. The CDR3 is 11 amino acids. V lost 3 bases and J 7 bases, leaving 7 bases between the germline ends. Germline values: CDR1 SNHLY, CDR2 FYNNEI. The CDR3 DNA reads TGTGCCAGCAGTGACTCTCGGGAGCAGTACTTC. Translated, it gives CASSDSREQYF.

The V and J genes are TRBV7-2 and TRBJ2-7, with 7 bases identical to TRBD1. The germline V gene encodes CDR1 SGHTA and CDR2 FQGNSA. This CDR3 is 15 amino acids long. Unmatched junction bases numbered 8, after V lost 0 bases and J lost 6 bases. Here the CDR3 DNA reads TGTGCCAGCAGCTTAGCGACGACAGGGAACCGCGAGCAGTACTTC. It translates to CASSLATTGNREQYF.

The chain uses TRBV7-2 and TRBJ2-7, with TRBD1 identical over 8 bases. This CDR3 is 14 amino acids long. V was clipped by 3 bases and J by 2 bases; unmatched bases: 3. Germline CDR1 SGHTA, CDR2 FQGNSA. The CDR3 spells CASSFTDRAYEQYF. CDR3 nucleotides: TGTGCCAGCAGCTTCACGGACAGGGCCTACGAGCAGTACTTC.

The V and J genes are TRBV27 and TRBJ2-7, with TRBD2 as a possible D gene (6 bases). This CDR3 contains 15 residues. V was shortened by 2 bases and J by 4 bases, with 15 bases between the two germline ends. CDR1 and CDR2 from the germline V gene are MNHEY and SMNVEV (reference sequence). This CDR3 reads CASSLTGVRSYEQYF. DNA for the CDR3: TGTGCCAGCAGTTTAACGGGAGTCAGATCGTACGAGCAGTACTTC.

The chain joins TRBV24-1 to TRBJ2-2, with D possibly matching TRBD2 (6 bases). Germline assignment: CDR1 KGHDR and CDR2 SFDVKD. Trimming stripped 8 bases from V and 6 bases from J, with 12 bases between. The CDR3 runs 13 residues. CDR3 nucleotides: TGTGCCACCAAATATGGGGAGGCCGGGGAGCTGTTTTTT. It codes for CATKYGEAGELFF.

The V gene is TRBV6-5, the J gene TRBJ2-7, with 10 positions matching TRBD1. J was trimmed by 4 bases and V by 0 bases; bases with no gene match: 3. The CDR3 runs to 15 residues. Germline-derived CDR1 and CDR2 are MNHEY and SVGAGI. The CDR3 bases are TGTGCCAGCAGTTACTCGAGGGACAGGGGTTACGAGCAGTACTTC. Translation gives CASSYSRDRGYEQYF.

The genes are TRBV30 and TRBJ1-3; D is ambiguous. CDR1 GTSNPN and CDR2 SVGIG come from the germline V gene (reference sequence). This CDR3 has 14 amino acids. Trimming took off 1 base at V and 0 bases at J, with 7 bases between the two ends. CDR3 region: CAWSGGFSGNTIYF. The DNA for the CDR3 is TGTGCCTGGAGTGGAGGGTTCTCTGGAAACACCATATATTTT.

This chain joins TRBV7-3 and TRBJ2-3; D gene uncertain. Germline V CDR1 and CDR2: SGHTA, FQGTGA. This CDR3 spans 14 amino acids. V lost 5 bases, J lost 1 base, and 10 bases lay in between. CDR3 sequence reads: CASSTLPGTDTQYF. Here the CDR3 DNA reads TGTGCCAGCAGCACCTTACCGGGCACAGATACGCAGTATTTT. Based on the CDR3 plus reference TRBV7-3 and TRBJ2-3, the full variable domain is GAGVSQTPSNKVTEKGKYVELRCDPISGHTALYWYRQSLGQGPEFLIYFQGTGAADDSGLPNDRFFAVRPEGSVSTLKIQRTERGDSAVYLCASSTLPGTDTQYFGPGTRLTVL.